This entry concerns a single TCR beta chain. Its antigen is not known. The ends were cut back, 5 bases at V and 0 bases at J, with 14 bases in the middle. The CDR3 spans 16 residues. Germline CDR1 is MNHNY and CDR2 is SVGAGI (reference sequence). This specimen comes from a study of cytomegalovirus exposure and HLA in healthy donors. Study-wide results and limits: There were approximately 150 TCR beta chains listed as cytomegalovirus-associated.

TCRdb keeps only in-frame clones here, not all; method: immunoSEQ multiplex PCR. Of over 250,000 clones listed, 80% to 90% are singletons. The sample consisted of PBMCs. This clonotype originated in a woman aged 18-29 years in good health and CMV-seronegative. The chain joins TRBV6-6 to TRBJ1-5; no clear D. The CDR3 DNA sequence: TGTGCCAGCAGTCCCTTTGCAGTTAATAGCAATCAGCCCCAGCATTTT. Amino acids: CASSPFAVNSNQPQHF.